This TCR beta chain was identified during a study of blood T cell repertoires in COVID-19. For the study at large: COVID-19 samples from acute and convalescent phases originated in the United States, Italy and Spain. T cells, B-cell-depleted T cells, or PBMCs supplied cDNA or gDNA.

In the original workflow: Quantification of nucleated cells was approximated via reference gene primer amplification. Profiled with immunoSEQ multiplex PCR; TCRdb holds only in-frame clones, not every one. V and J calls and clone size come straight from that table; D and trimming were deduced from the DNA. The table has 50,000 to 60,000 clones, more than 90% seen once. Germline V gives CDR1 MNHNS, CDR2 SASEGT. Trimming left V 2 bases short and J 6 bases short, with 20 bases between. CDR3 length: 16 amino acids. This TCR derives from a woman older than 75 with acute or convalescent COVID-19. Sequencing input: peripheral blood. This chain joins TRBV6-1 and TRBJ2-7, with D possibly matching TRBD2 (6 bases). In DNA, the CDR3 is TGTGCCAGCAGTGAAAGCCACCCGGGACTCCTCATCGAGCAGTACTTC. Translated, it gives CASSESHPGLLIEQYF.